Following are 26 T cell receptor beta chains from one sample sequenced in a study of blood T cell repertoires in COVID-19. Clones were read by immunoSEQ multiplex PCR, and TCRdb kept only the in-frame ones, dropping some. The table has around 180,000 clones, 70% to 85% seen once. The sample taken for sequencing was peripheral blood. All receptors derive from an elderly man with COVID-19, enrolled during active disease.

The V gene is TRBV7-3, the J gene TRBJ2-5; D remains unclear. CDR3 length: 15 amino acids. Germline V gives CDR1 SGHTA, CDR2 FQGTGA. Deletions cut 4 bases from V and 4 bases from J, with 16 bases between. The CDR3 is CASSSNARSGETQYF. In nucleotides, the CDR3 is TGTGCCAGCAGCTCCAATGCCAGAAGTGGAGAGACCCAGTACTTC.

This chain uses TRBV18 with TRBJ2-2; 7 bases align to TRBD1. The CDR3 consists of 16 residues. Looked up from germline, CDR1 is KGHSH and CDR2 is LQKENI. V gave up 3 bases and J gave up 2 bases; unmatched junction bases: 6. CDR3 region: CASSPLAGGNTGELFF. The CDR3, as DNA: TGTGCCAGCTCACCTTTGGCAGGGGGAAACACCGGGGAGCTGTTTTTT.

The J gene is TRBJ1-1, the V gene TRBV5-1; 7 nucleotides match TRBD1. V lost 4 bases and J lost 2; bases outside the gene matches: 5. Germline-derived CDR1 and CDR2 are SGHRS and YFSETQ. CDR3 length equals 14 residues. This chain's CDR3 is CASSIDRANTEAFF. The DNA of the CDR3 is TGCGCCAGCAGCATAGACAGGGCAAACACTGAAGCTTTCTTT.

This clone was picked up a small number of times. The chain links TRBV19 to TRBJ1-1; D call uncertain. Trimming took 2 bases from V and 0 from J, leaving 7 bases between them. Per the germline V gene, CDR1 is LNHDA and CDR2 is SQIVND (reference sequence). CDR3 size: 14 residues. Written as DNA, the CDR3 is TGTGCCAGTAGTATACCTTCCCTGAACACTGAAGCTTTCTTT. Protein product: CASSIPSLNTEAFF.

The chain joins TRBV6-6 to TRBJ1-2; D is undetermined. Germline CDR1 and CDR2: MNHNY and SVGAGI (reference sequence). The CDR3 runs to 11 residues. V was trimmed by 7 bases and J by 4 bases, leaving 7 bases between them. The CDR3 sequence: CASTTGYGYTF. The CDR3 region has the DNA TGTGCCAGCACCACCGGCTATGGCTACACCTTC.

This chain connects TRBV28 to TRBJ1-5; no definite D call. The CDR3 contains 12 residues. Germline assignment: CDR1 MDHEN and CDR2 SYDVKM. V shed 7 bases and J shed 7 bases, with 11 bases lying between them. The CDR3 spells CASTPGRQPQHF. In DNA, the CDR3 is TGTGCCAGCACCCCCGGGAGACAGCCCCAGCATTTT.

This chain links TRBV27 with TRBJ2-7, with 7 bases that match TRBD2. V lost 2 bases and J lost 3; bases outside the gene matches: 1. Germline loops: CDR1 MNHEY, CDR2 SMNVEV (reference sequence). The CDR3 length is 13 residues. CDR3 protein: CASSLVAGYEQYF. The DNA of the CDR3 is TGTGCCAGCAGTTTAGTAGCGGGCTACGAGCAGTACTTC.

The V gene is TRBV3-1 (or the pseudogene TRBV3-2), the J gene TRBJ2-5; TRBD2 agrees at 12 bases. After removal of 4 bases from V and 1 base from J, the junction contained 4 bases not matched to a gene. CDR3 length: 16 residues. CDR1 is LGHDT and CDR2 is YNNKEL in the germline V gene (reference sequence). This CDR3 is CASSLRLAGAQETQYF. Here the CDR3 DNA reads TGTGCCAGCAGCCTGCGACTAGCGGGGGCCCAAGAGACCCAGTACTTC.

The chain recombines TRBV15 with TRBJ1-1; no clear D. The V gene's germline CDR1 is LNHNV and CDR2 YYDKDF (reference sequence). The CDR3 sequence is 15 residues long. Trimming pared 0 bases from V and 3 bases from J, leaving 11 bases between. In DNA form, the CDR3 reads TGTGCCACCAGCAGAGATCCCGGTTTCGACACTGAAGCTTTCTTT. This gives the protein CATSRDPGFDTEAFF. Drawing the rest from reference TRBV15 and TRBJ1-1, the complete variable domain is DAMVIQNPRYQVTQFGKPVTLSCSQTLNHNVMYWYQQKSSQAPKLLFHYYDKDFNNEADTPDNFQSRRPNTSFCFLDIRSPGLGDTAMYLCATSRDPGFDTEAFFGQGTRLTVV.

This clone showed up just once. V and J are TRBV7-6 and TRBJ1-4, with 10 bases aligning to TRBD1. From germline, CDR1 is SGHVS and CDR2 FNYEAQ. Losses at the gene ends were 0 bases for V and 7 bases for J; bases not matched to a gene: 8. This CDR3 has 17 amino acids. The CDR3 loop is CASSLAPGQGFLEKLFF. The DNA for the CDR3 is TGTGCCAGCAGCTTAGCGCCGGGACAGGGGTTCCTTGAAAAACTGTTTTTT. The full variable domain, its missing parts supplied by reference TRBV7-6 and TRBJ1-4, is GAGVSQSPRYKVTKRGQDVALRCDPISGHVSLYWYRQALGQGPEFLTYFNYEAQQDKSGLPNDRFSAERPEGSISTLTIQRTEQRDSAMYRCASSLAPGQGFLEKLFFGSGTQLSVL.

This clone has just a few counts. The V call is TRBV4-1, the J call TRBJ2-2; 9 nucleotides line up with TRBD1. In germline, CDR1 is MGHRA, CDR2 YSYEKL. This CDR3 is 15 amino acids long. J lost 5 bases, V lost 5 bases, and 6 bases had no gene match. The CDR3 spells CASSKQGAWTGELFF. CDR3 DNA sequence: TGCGCCAGCAGCAAACAGGGGGCATGGACCGGGGAGCTGTTTTTT.

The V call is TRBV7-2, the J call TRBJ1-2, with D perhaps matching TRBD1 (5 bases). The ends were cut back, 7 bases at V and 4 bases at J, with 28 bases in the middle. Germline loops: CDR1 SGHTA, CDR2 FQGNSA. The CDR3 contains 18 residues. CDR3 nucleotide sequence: TGTGCCAGCATGGGGCCCTACCGAGGCAGCGATTTTGGCTATGGCTACACCTTC. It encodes CASMGPYRGSDFGYGYTF.

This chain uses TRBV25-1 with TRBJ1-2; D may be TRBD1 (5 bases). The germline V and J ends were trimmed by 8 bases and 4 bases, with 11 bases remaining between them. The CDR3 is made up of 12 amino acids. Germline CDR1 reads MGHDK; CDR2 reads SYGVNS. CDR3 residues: CASQGNAYGYTF. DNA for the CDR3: TGTGCCAGCCAGGGAAATGCCTATGGCTACACCTTC.

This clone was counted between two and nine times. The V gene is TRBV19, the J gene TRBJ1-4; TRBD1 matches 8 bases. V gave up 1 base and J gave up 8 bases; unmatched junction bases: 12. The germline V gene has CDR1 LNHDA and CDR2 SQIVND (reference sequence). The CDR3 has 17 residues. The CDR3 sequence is CASSIATTGGWNEKLFF. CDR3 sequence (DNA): TGTGCCAGTAGTATAGCTACCACAGGGGGTTGGAACGAAAAACTGTTTTTT.

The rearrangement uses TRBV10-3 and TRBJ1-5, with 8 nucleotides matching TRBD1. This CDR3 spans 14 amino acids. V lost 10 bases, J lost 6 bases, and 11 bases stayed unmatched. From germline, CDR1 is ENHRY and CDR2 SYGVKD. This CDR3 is CATKDRVRSQPQHF. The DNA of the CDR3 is TGTGCCACCAAGGACAGGGTACGAAGTCAGCCCCAGCATTTT.

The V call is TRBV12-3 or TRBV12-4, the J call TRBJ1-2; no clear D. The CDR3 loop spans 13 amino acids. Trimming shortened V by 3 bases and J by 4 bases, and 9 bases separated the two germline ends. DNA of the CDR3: TGTGCCAGCAGTTTGGTGGGAGGCTATGGCTACACCTTC. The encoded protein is CASSLVGGYGYTF.

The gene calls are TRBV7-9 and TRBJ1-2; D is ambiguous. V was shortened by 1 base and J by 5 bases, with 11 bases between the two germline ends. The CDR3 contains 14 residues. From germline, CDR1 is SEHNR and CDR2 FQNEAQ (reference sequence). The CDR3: CASSLDTEPYGYTF. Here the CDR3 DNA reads TGTGCCAGCAGCTTAGACACGGAGCCGTATGGCTACACCTTC.

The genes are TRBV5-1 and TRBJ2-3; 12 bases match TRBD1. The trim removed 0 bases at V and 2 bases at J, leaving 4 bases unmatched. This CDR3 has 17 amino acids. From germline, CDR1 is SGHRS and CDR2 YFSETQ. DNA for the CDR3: TGCGCCAGCAGCTTGGAGGGGGACAGGGGGCACACAGATACGCAGTATTTT. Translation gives CASSLEGDRGHTDTQYF.

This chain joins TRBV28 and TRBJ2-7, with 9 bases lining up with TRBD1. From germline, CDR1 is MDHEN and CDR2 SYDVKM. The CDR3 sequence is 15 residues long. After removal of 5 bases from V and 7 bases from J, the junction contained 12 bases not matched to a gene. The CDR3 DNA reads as TGTGCCAGCAGTCCACCGGGACAGGGATCATCGGAGCAGTACTTC. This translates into CASSPPGQGSSEQYF.

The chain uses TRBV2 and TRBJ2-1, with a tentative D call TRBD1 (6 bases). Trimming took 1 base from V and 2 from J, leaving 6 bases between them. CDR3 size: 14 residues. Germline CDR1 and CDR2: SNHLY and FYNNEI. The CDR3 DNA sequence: TGTGCCAGCAGTGAAGACAGGGCCTACAATGAGCAGTTCTTC. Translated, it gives CASSEDRAYNEQFF.

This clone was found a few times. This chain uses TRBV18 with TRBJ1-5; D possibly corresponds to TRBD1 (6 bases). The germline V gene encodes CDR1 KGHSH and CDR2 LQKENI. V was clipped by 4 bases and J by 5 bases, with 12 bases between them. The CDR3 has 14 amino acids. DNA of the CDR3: TGTGCCAGCTCACTAAGACAGGTTGATCAGCCCCAGCATTTT. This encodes CASSLRQVDQPQHF.

In DNA, the CDR3 is TGTGCCAGCAGTCCCTGGACAGATTTAACCCTCCACTTT. This translates into CASSPWTDLTLHF. The gene calls are TRBV27 and TRBJ1-6; maybe TRBD1 (6 bases). The ends were cut back, 5 bases at V and 14 bases at J, with 16 bases in the middle. The CDR3 covers 13 residues. Germline V gene data show CDR1 as MNHEY and CDR2 as SMNVEV (reference sequence).

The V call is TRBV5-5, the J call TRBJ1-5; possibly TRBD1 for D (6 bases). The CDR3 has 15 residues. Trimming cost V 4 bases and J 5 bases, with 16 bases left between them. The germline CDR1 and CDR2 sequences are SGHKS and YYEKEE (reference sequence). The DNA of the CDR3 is TGTGCCAGCAGCCCTTCCGGCAGGGGAGATCAGCCCCAGCATTTT. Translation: CASSPSGRGDQPQHF. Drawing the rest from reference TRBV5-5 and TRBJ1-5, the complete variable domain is DAGVTQSPTHLIKTRGQQVTLRCSPISGHKSVSWYQQVLGQGPQFIFQYYEKEERGRGNFPDRFSARQFPNYSSELNVNALLLGDSALYLCASSPSGRGDQPQHFGDGTRLSIL.

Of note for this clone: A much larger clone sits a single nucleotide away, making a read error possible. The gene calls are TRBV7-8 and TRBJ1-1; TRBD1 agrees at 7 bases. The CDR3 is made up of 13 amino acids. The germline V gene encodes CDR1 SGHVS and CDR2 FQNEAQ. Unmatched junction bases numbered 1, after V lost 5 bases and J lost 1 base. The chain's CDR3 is CASSGDRNTEAFF. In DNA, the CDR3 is TGTGCCAGCAGCGGGGACAGGAACACTGAAGCTTTCTTT.

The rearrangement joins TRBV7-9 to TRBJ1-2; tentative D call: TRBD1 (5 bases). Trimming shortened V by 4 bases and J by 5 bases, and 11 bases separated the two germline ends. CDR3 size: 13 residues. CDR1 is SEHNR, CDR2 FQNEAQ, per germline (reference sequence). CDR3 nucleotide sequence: TGTGCCAGCAGCTCCCGGGGGGGGTATGGCTACACCTTC. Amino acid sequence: CASSSRGGYGYTF.

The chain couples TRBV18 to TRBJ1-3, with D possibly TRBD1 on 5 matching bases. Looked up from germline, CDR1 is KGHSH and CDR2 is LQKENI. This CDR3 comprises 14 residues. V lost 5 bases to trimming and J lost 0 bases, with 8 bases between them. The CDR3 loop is CASSADSSGNTIYF. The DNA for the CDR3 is TGTGCCAGCTCAGCAGACAGCTCTGGAAACACCATATATTTT.